The clone carrying this TCR beta chain was found many times. Its antigen is unknown. This record comes from a study of CD8 T cells in ankylosing spondylitis. Findings and caveats of the study: Fewer than ten highly homologous variants made up a TCR beta motif that seemed to typify ankylosing spondylitis blood. In the blood and synovial fluid of reactive arthritis, some motif variants had been previously reported. Enrichment of disease-linked clones was reportedly significant in matched ankylosing spondylitis synovial fluid.

From germline, CDR1 is MNHNS and CDR2 SASEGT. V dropped 7 bases and J dropped 5; count of bases not matched to a gene: 16. This CDR3 has 16 amino acids. One entry per CDR3 protein results from TCRdb running MiXCR on the 5' RACE reads. This sample carries around 770,000 distinct CDR3 sequences, roughly 10% of them seen once, and the ten largest clones take approximately 0.51%. The receptor was derived from a male donor with ankylosing spondylitis. The genes are TRBV6-1 and TRBJ1-1; TRBD1 matches at 7 bases. The sequenced sample consisted of blood, either unsorted or a sorted T cell fraction (not recorded which). The CDR3 DNA is TGTGCCAGCACCATGCAAAGGAAGGGGGCGGGGACTGAAGCTTTCTTT. Translating it yields CASTMQRKGAGTEAFF.